Listed below are T cell receptor beta chains from one sample, sequenced in a study of OX40 agonist ivuxolimab in advanced cancers. TCRdb's copy holds only in-frame clones and misses some; the assay was immunoSEQ multiplex PCR. The sample contains roughly 40,000 clones, approximately 79% of which appear only once. The specimen comprised CD4+ or CD8+ T cells sorted from blood, sampled in a trial of the OX40 agonist ivuxolimab. Every receptor here comes from an adult with an advanced solid tumor such as melanoma, head and neck, liver or kidney cancer. Both conserved end residues are part of each CDR3. The order of the fields is D gene, J gene, V gene, clone size, CDR3 protein, CDR3 DNA. The D gene is left open where the match is weak. Part of the rows lack a size; the others show once, few, many or a class for expanded clones.

d_call: TRBD2
j_call: TRBJ2-1
v_call: TRBV11-3
clone_size: NA
cdr3_aa: CASSAGRGAYNEQFF
cdr3_nt: TGTGCCAGCAGCGCCGGGCGGGGGGCCTACAATGAGCAGTTCTTC

d_call: NA
j_call: TRBJ1-6
v_call: TRBV7-9
clone_size: NA
cdr3_aa: CASSADSYNSPLHF
cdr3_nt: TGTGCCAGCAGCGCGGACAGTTATAATTCACCCCTCCACTTT

d_call: NA
j_call: TRBJ2-1
v_call: TRBV6-6
clone_size: NA
cdr3_aa: CASSYSGGEQFF
cdr3_nt: TGTGCCAGCAGTTACTCCGGCGGTGAGCAGTTCTTC

d_call: TRBD2
j_call: TRBJ2-3
v_call: TRBV5-1
clone_size: NA
cdr3_aa: CASSLEGRGDMDTQYF
cdr3_nt: TGCGCCAGCAGCTTGGAAGGGCGGGGGGATATGGATACGCAGTATTTT

d_call: NA
j_call: TRBJ2-5
v_call: TRBV18
clone_size: NA
cdr3_aa: CASSPGVQETQYF
cdr3_nt: TGTGCCAGCTCACCGGGGGTCCAAGAGACCCAGTACTTC

d_call: TRBD1
j_call: TRBJ2-5
v_call: TRBV10-3
clone_size: NA
cdr3_aa: CAIKTGAWEETQYF
cdr3_nt: TGTGCCATCAAGACAGGGGCGTGGGAAGAGACCCAGTACTTC

d_call: TRBD2
j_call: TRBJ2-5
v_call: TRBV7-2
clone_size: NA
cdr3_aa: CASLLGGTSRETQYF
cdr3_nt: TGTGCCAGCCTATTGGGCGGGACTAGCCGAGAGACCCAGTACTTC

d_call: NA
j_call: TRBJ2-5
v_call: TRBV10-3
clone_size: NA
cdr3_aa: CAIRVGPIQETQYF
cdr3_nt: TGTGCCATCAGGGTTGGGCCGATCCAAGAGACCCAGTACTTC

d_call: NA
j_call: TRBJ1-3
v_call: TRBV15
clone_size: few
cdr3_aa: CATSRGGPGNTIYF
cdr3_nt: TGTGCCACCAGCAGAGGAGGTCCTGGAAACACCATATATTTT

d_call: NA
j_call: TRBJ1-1
v_call: TRBV11-2
clone_size: NA
cdr3_aa: CASSLVRVGTEAFF
cdr3_nt: TGTGCCAGCAGCTTAGTGAGGGTGGGCACTGAAGCTTTCTTT

d_call: TRBD2
j_call: TRBJ2-1
v_call: TRBV7-2
clone_size: NA
cdr3_aa: CASSYRGPGLAGGCFF
cdr3_nt: TGTGCCAGCAGCTATAGAGGCCCGGGACTAGCGGGGGGGTGTTTCTTC

d_call: TRBD1
j_call: TRBJ1-1
v_call: TRBV11-2
clone_size: NA
cdr3_aa: CASKTGQANTEAFF
cdr3_nt: TGTGCCAGCAAAACGGGACAGGCGAACACTGAAGCTTTCTTT

d_call: NA
j_call: TRBJ2-7
v_call: TRBV29-1
clone_size: once
cdr3_aa: CSVDGGRQGQYF
cdr3_nt: TGCAGCGTTGATGGGGGGAGGCAGGGGCAGTACTTC

d_call: NA
j_call: TRBJ2-2
v_call: TRBV9
clone_size: NA
cdr3_aa: CASSVASGGLFF
cdr3_nt: TGTGCCAGCAGCGTAGCTTCCGGGGGGCTGTTTTTT

d_call: TRBD2
j_call: TRBJ2-5
v_call: TRBV30
clone_size: NA
cdr3_aa: CAWSLVAGAESETQYF
cdr3_nt: TGTGCCTGGAGCTTGGTAGCGGGGGCCGAGTCTGAGACCCAGTACTTC

d_call: TRBD1
j_call: TRBJ2-7
v_call: TRBV5-1
clone_size: NA
cdr3_aa: CASRGTGTYEQYF
cdr3_nt: TGCGCCAGCCGAGGGACAGGGACCTACGAGCAGTACTTC

d_call: TRBD1
j_call: TRBJ2-7
v_call: TRBV6-1
clone_size: few
cdr3_aa: CASSDRGLGEQYF
cdr3_nt: TGTGCCAGCAGCGACAGGGGATTGGGCGAGCAGTACTTC

d_call: TRBD1
j_call: TRBJ1-1
v_call: TRBV6-5
clone_size: NA
cdr3_aa: CASSRSYRGYTEAFF
cdr3_nt: TGTGCCAGCAGTCGCTCATACAGGGGATACACTGAAGCTTTCTTT

d_call: NA
j_call: TRBJ1-3
v_call: TRBV9
clone_size: once
cdr3_aa: CASSVGGYSGNTIYF
cdr3_nt: TGTGCCAGCAGCGTAGGGGGGTACTCTGGAAACACCATATATTTT

d_call: TRBD1
j_call: TRBJ2-7
v_call: TRBV29-1
clone_size: NA
cdr3_aa: CSVAGTGSFEQYF
cdr3_nt: TGCAGCGTCGCCGGGACAGGGTCGTTCGAGCAGTACTTC

d_call: NA
j_call: TRBJ1-1
v_call: TRBV18
clone_size: once
cdr3_aa: CASSPLGQSNTEAFF
cdr3_nt: TGTGCCAGCTCACCACTCGGTCAGTCGAACACTGAAGCTTTCTTT

d_call: NA
j_call: TRBJ2-5
v_call: TRBV7-3
clone_size: NA
cdr3_aa: CASSLSGTGETQYF
cdr3_nt: TGTGCCAGCAGCTTATCAGGGACCGGGGAGACCCAGTACTTC

d_call: TRBD1
j_call: TRBJ2-5
v_call: TRBV7-9
clone_size: once
cdr3_aa: CASNTGGAGSETQYF
cdr3_nt: TGTGCCAGCAACACAGGGGGCGCCGGAAGTGAGACCCAGTACTTC

d_call: NA
j_call: TRBJ2-5
v_call: TRBV4-1
clone_size: NA
cdr3_aa: CASSHFLFARGPGETQYF
cdr3_nt: TGCGCCAGCAGCCACTTCCTCTTTGCGCGGGGGCCCGGGGAGACCCAGTACTTC